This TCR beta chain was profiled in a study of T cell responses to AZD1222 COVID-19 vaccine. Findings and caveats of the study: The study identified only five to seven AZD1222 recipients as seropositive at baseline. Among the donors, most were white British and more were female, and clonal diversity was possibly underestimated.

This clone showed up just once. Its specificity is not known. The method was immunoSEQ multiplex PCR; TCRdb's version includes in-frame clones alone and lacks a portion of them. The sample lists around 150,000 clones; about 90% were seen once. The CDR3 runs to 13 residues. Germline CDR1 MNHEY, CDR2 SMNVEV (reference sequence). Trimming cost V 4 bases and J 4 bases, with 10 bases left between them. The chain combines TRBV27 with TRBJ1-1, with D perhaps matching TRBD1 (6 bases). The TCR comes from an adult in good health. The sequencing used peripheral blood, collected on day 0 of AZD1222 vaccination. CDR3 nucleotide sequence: TGTGCCAGCAGTTCGAGGACAGTCACTGAAGCTTTCTTT. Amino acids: CASSSRTVTEAFF.